Listed here is a single T cell receptor (beta chain). This clonotype was picked up many times. It has no known antigen specificity. This sequence may be a read error, since a much larger clone differs from it by one base. The library was prepared using 5' RACE. The listed sequencing device is Illumina HiSeq 2500. The second PCR ran for about 6 to 12 cycles and used a J-beta primer mix along with a sample-barcoded 5' primer. Each TCR beta cDNA molecule received a unique molecular identifier from a template-switch 5' adaptor carrying 12 random nucleotides. At least 2.5 million CDR3-containing paired-end reads were obtained from each sample. First-strand cDNA synthesis was performed from all RNA using the Mint cDNA synthesis kit, with priming by a TRBC-specific oligonucleotide. Following uracil-DNA glycosylase treatment, all cDNA underwent a first 18-cycle PCR with the universal primers M1SS and BC2_uni_R. Concerning the study's data processing: Normalization of each sample was performed by random selection of 1 million high-quality reads, each carrying a distinct molecular identifier. Instead of being binned into consensus sequences, reads with shared molecular identifiers were discarded. CDR3 identification, clonotype clustering and error correction used MiTCR with a Q25 quality threshold and the strictest error-elimination algorithm. A nonparametric unseen species model with Euler transformation was used to estimate a lower bound on total TCR beta diversity. Starting from the raw public reads, TCRdb applied fastp trimming at Q25, assembled clones with MiXCR and retained in-frame beta chains. Merged by CDR3 protein, the rows form single entries marked with the most common genes and DNA. The V and J calls shown here were made by TCRdb, not taken from the authors' results. This sample gives about 780,000 distinct CDR3 sequences in total; roughly 46% of them show up just once. The ten largest clones add up to about a sixth of the sample.

This entry belongs to a study of blood T cells in healthy people across ages (dated by TCRdb to between 2015 and 2017). As for the study more broadly: Template switching captured roughly one uniquely barcoded TCR beta cDNA molecule per two T cells in model experiments. Using deep sequencing normalized with unique cDNA molecular identifiers, the study measured how TCR beta repertoire diversity changes with age. Donors of different ages were randomly distributed across sequencing lanes to avoid experimental bias. The donors were split into four age groups: young (average 16 years), middle-aged (roughly 42), aged (more than 60) and long-lived (under 90). For two donors (one aged 18 to 29 and one aged 80 or older), the study analyzed two additional independent replicas of 1 million unique cDNA reads from the same blood draw. Broad study findings and their caveats: Because the CMV infection status of the donors was unknown, age-related changes in expanded clonotypes may potentially have been confounded. Observed TCR beta diversity per million T cells fell roughly linearly with age, and a significant reduction was already apparent by age roughly 40. Total diversity estimates from one million sequenced T cells were considered lower bounds and underestimates. Bulk unsorted PBMC profiling prevented conclusive comparison of naive and antigen-experienced compartments. Compared with the aged group, more naive CD4+ T cells, fewer expanded clones and increased TCR diversity were shown by the long-lived group, suggesting age selection. There was a strong correlation between observed TCR beta diversity and the percentage of naive T cells measured by flow cytometry.

CDR1 SGHTA and CDR2 FQGNSA are derived from the germline V gene. The cysteine opens and the phenylalanine closes a CDR3 of 11 amino acids. The retained sequence is limited to the CDR3, 33 bases, with the frame set at the first base. Donors were about 36 systemically healthy Caucasian individuals from Russia aged roughly 6 to 95 years. Each donor gave approximately 10 milliliters of peripheral blood, collected into EDTA-treated Vacutainer tubes. Ficoll-Paque density-gradient centrifugation was used to isolate PBMCs, with at least 6 million per sample. Trizol reagent was used to extract total RNA from PBMCs, with at least 5.5 micrograms per sample. The percentages of naive CD45RAhigh/CD27high T cells were determined by flow cytometry on a PBMC aliquot from every donor.

The sequenced material came from blood. In this chain, TRBV7-2 is recombined with TRBJ2-5; the D gene remains uncertain. The origin of this receptor is an older man in good health. The nucleotides are TGTGCCAGCAGGTTAGGGGAGACCCAGTACTTC. This sequence encodes CASRLGETQYF.